This is a list of T cell receptor beta chains from one sample in a study of T-cell reconstitution after alpha-beta-depleted transplantation in children. TCRdb re-called the PCR reads with MiXCR, one entry per CDR3 protein. The data hold 330,000 or so distinct CDR3 sequences, with just over 7.5% observed a single time. Sequencing was performed on peripheral blood, taken 360 days after TCRalphabeta/CD19-depleted stem cell transplant. These receptors were taken from a female patient between 2 and 15 years old who had a stem cell transplant for Fanconi anemia, so the T cells may come from the graft donor. Each CDR3 is given with its conserved first and last residue. The order of the fields is CDR3 protein, CDR3 DNA, V gene, D gene, J gene, clone size. A D gene is named only where the DNA matches it firmly. Not every row has a clone size; where given, it reads once, few, many or a size class.

CDR3: CASSYDVGTANSPLHF
DNA: TGCGCCAGCTCTTATGACGTTGGGACAGCAAATTCACCCCTCCACTTT
V: TRBV5-1
D: TRBD1
J: TRBJ1-6
size: few

CDR3: CAISDFRDSNYGYTF
DNA: TGTGCCATCAGTGACTTCAGGGACTCTAACTATGGCTACACCTTC
V: TRBV10-3
D: -
J: TRBJ1-2
size: medium-sized

CDR3: CASSLLDSPLHF
DNA: TGCGCCAGCAGCTTACTGGATTCACCCCTCCACTTT
V: TRBV5-1
D: -
J: TRBJ1-6
size: many

CDR3: CATSEPGNTGELFF
DNA: TGTGCCACCAGTGAACCGGGGAACACCGGGGAGCTGTTTTTT
V: TRBV24-1
D: -
J: TRBJ2-2
size: -

CDR3: CASNFPADTDTQYF
DNA: TGTGCCAGCAATTTTCCGGCGGACACAGATACGCAGTATTTT
V: TRBV28
D: -
J: TRBJ2-3
size: many

CDR3: CASSLAGTPYQETQYF
DNA: TGTGCCAGCAGCTTAGCCGGGACACCCTACCAAGAGACCCAGTACTTC
V: TRBV7-9
D: -
J: TRBJ2-5
size: few

CDR3: CASSKVGNSSTEAFF
DNA: TGTGCCAGCAGCAAAGTCGGGAATTCGAGCACTGAAGCTTTCTTT
V: TRBV21-1
D: -
J: TRBJ1-1
size: few

CDR3: CARLRTSGTKRTQYF
DNA: TGTGCCAGATTGCGGACTAGCGGGACCAAGCGCACGCAGTATTTT
V: TRBV2
D: TRBD2
J: TRBJ2-3
size: -

CDR3: CASSYSQFSGNTIYF
DNA: TGTGCCAGCAGTTACTCTCAGTTCTCTGGAAACACCATATATTTT
V: TRBV6-5
D: -
J: TRBJ1-3
size: -

CDR3: CSVEPSGTTDTQYF
DNA: TGCAGCGTTGAGCCTAGCGGAACCACAGATACGCAGTATTTT
V: TRBV29-1
D: TRBD2
J: TRBJ2-3
size: many

CDR3: CASSWADQPQHF
DNA: TGTGCCAGCAGTTGGGCCGACCAGCCCCAGCATTTT
V: TRBV6-2/TRBV6-3
D: -
J: TRBJ1-5
size: few

CDR3: CASSPGTVETQYF
DNA: TGTGCCAGCAGCCCCGGGACAGTAGAGACCCAGTACTTC
V: TRBV3-1
D: TRBD1
J: TRBJ2-5
size: -

CDR3: CASSLTGLSSYEQYF
DNA: TGTGCCAGCAGCTTAACCGGACTGAGCTCCTACGAGCAGTACTTC
V: TRBV7-9
D: -
J: TRBJ2-7
size: many

CDR3: CASSPIAGAETQYF
DNA: TGTGCCAGCAGTCCCATAGCGGGGGCAGAGACCCAGTACTTC
V: TRBV27
D: TRBD2
J: TRBJ2-5
size: many

CDR3: CASSQLAPQGPMNTEAFF
DNA: TGTGCCAGCTCACAGCTTGCACCACAGGGTCCTATGAACACTGAAGCTTTCTTT
V: TRBV18
D: -
J: TRBJ1-1
size: -

CDR3: CASSRRTSGGYNKQFF
DNA: TGTGCCAGCAGCAGGAGGACTAGCGGGGGCTACAATAAGCAGTTCTTC
V: TRBV7-9
D: TRBD2
J: TRBJ2-1
size: -

CDR3: CASSYFDETQYF
DNA: TGTGCCAGCAGTTACTTTGATGAGACCCAGTACTTC
V: TRBV6-6
D: -
J: TRBJ2-5
size: many

CDR3: CATSRELQLVGDTQYF
DNA: TGTGCCACCAGCAGAGAGTTGCAGCTAGTGGGAGATACGCAGTATTTT
V: TRBV15
D: -
J: TRBJ2-3
size: -

CDR3: CASSFSYYNSPLHF
DNA: TGTGCCAGCAGTTTCAGTTACTATAATTCACCCCTCCACTTT
V: TRBV27
D: -
J: TRBJ1-6
size: many

CDR3: CASRKQGSGYTF
DNA: TGTGCCAGCAGGAAACAGGGCAGTGGCTACACCTTC
V: TRBV12-3/TRBV12-4
D: -
J: TRBJ1-2
size: few

CDR3: CASSPDADTQYF
DNA: TGTGCCAGCAGTCCCGACGCAGATACGCAGTATTTT
V: TRBV6-6
D: -
J: TRBJ2-3
size: many

CDR3: CASSQGPRGSSYNEQFF
DNA: TGCGCCAGCAGCCAAGGCCCACGGGGGAGCTCCTACAATGAGCAGTTCTTC
V: TRBV4-3
D: -
J: TRBJ2-1
size: many

CDR3: CAISAQDRSPYYTF
DNA: TGTGCCATCAGTGCCCAGGATCGTAGCCCGTACTACACCTTC
V: TRBV10-3
D: -
J: TRBJ1-2
size: many